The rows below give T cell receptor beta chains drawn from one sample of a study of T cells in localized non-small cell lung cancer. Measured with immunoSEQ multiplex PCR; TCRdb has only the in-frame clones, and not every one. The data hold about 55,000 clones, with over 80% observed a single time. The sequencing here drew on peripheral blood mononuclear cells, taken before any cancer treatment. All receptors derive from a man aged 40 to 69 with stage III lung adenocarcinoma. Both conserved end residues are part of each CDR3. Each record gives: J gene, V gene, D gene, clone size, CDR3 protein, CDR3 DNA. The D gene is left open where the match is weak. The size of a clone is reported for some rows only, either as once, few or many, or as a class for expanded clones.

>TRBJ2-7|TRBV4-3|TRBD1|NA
CASSQDSGQGASYEQYF
TGCGCCAGCAGCCAAGATTCCGGACAGGGAGCCTCCTACGAGCAGTACTTC
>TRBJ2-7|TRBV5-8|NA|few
CASSLGGQVYEQYF
TGTGCCAGCAGCTTGGGAGGCCAAGTCTACGAGCAGTACTTC
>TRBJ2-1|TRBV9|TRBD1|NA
CASSVRDSFSYNEQFF
TGTGCCAGCAGCGTTAGGGACAGCTTCTCCTACAATGAGCAGTTCTTC
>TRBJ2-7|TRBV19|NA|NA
CASSFSTGNYEQYF
TGTGCCAGTAGTTTCTCAACAGGGAACTACGAGCAGTACTTC
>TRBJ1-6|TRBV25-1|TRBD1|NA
CASSDTGGYNSPLHF
TGTGCCAGCAGTGATACAGGGGGCTATAATTCACCCCTCCACTTT
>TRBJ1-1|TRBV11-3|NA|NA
CASSLVLGGTKEAFF
TGTGCCAGCAGCTTAGTTTTAGGCGGGACAAAGGAAGCTTTCTTT
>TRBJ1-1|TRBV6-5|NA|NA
CASSSQARNTEAFF
TGTGCCAGCAGTTCACAGGCCAGGAACACTGAAGCTTTCTTT
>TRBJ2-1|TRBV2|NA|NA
CASSDTSYNEQFF
TGTGCCAGCAGTGACACCTCCTACAATGAGCAGTTCTTC
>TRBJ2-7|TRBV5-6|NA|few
CASSFSGEQYF
TGTGCCAGCAGCTTTTCCGGGGAGCAGTACTTC
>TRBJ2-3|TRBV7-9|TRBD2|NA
CASSFKASGSTDTQYF
TGTGCCAGCAGCTTTAAGGCTAGCGGGTCCACAGATACGCAGTATTTT
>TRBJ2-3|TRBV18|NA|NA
CASSPRGGERAADTQYF
TGTGCCAGCTCCCCACGAGGCGGGGAGCGAGCGGCAGATACGCAGTATTTT
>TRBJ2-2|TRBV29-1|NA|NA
CSSRTVNTGELFF
TGCAGCTCCCGGACGGTGAACACCGGGGAGCTGTTTTTT
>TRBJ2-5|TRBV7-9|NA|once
CASSGFAGSETQYF
TGTGCCAGCAGCGGATTTGCCGGCTCAGAGACCCAGTACTTC
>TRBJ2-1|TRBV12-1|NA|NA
CASSHHCKSSYNEQFF
TGTGCCAGCAGCCACCACTGCAAGAGCTCCTACAATGAGCAGTTCTTC
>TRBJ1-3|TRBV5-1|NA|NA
CASRPEWGRDSGNTIYF
TGCGCCAGCAGACCGGAGTGGGGTAGGGACTCTGGAAACACCATATATTTT
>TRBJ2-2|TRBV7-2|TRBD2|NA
CASSFGGGFAGELFF
TGTGCCAGCAGCTTTGGGGGAGGGTTTGCCGGGGAGCTGTTTTTT
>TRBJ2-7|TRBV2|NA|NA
CASLVRYEQYF
TGTGCCAGCCTGGTGCGCTACGAGCAGTACTTC
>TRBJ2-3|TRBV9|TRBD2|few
CASSAFSGGDSTDTQYF
TGTGCCAGCAGCGCCTTTAGCGGGGGGGACAGCACAGATACGCAGTATTTT
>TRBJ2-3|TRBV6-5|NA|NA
CASGEPGVTDTQYF
TGTGCCAGCGGTGAACCCGGGGTCACAGATACGCAGTATTTT
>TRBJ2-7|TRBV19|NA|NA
CASSPPGPYEQYF
TGTGCCAGTAGCCCCCCTGGACCCTACGAGCAGTACTTC
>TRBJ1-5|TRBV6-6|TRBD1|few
CASSPGQAGQPQHF
TGTGCCAGCAGTCCGGGACAGGCGGGTCAGCCCCAGCATTTT
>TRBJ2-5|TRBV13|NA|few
CASSPPQGGETQYF
TGTGCCAGCAGCCCGCCCCAGGGAGGAGAGACCCAGTACTTC
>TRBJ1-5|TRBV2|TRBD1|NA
CASRTGGQQPQHF
TGTGCCAGCAGGACAGGGGGCCAGCAGCCCCAGCATTTT
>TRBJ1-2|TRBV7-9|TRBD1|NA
CASSLKRYRGELLYGYTF
TGTGCCAGCAGCTTAAAGCGTTACAGGGGCGAACTTTTATATGGCTACACCTTC
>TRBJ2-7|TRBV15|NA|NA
CATSRDRGYEQYF
TGTGCCACCAGCAGAGATAGGGGCTACGAGCAGTACTTC
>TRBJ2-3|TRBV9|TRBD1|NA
CASSKSGTGAPRGTQYF
TGTGCCAGCAGCAAATCCGGGACAGGGGCCCCACGAGGTACGCAGTATTTT
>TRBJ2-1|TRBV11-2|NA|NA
CASSIPSRHPFF
TGTGCCAGCAGCATACCCTCAAGGCACCCGTTCTTC
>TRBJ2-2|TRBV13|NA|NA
CASSGRGDINTGELFF
TGTGCCAGCAGCGGGAGGGGGGACATTAACACCGGGGAGCTGTTTTTT
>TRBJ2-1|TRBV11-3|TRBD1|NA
CASSGLTGDYEQFF
TGTGCCAGCAGCGGATTGACAGGGGATTACGAGCAGTTCTTC
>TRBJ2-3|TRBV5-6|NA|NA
CASGPRPDTQYF
TGTGCCAGCGGCCCCCGCCCGGATACGCAGTATTTT
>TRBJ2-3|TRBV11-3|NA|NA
CASSWGTDTQYF
TGTGCCAGCAGCTGGGGAACGGATACGCAGTATTTT
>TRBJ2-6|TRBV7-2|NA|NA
CATNRGAGANVLTF
TGTGCCACTAACCGGGGCGCTGGGGCCAACGTCCTGACTTTC
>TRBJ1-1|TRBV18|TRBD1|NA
CASSPGTGALNIEAFF
TGTGCCAGCTCACCAGGCACAGGGGCGTTAAACATTGAAGCTTTCTTT
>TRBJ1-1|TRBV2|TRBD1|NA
CASTDDRDTEAFF
TGTGCCAGCACCGACGACAGGGACACTGAAGCTTTCTTT